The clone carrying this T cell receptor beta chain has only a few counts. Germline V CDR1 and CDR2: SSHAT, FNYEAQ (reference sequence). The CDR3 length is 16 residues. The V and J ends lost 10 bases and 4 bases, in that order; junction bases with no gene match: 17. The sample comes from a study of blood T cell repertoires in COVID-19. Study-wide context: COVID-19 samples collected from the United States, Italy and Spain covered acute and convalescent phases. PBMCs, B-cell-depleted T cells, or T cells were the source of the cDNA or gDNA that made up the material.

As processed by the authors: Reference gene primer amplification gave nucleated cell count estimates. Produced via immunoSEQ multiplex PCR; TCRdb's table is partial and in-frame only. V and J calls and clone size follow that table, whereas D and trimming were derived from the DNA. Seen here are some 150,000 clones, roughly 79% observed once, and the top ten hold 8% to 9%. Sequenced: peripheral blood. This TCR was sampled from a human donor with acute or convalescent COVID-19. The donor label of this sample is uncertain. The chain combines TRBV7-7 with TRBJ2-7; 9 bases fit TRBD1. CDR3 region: CANKVRRDRDTYEQYV. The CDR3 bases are TGTGCCAACAAGGTCCGCCGGGACAGGGATACTTACGAGCAGTACGTC.